These T cell receptor beta chains were read from a single sample in a study of tumor and adjacent non-tumor tissue in lung cancer. MiXCR, run by TCRdb on the multiplex PCR reads, gives a single entry per CDR3 protein. The table lists 200,000 to 250,000 distinct CDR3 sequences, roughly 70% of them singletons. Sequencing input: lung tumor tissue. The source is a man between 60 and 75 years old with non-small cell lung cancer. The CDR3 runs from the conserved cysteine through the conserved F or W. Each record gives: J gene, clone size, V gene, D gene, CDR3 DNA, CDR3 protein. A D gene is named only where the DNA matches it firmly. Part of the rows lack a size; the others show once, few, many or a class for expanded clones.

j_call: TRBJ2-3
clone_size: -
v_call: TRBV24-1
d_call: TRBD2
cdr3_nt: TGTGCCACCAGTGATCTAGCGGGGGTCACAAATACGCAGTATTTT
cdr3_aa: CATSDLAGVTNTQYF

j_call: TRBJ2-3
clone_size: -
v_call: TRBV6-1
d_call: -
cdr3_nt: TGTGTCATCAGTGAAGGGGCCAGGGCCTCCGATACGCAGTATTTT
cdr3_aa: CVISEGARASDTQYF

j_call: TRBJ1-1
clone_size: many
v_call: TRBV20-1
d_call: -
cdr3_nt: TGCAGTGCTAGAGTTTTGAACACTGAAGCTTTCTTT
cdr3_aa: CSARVLNTEAFF

j_call: TRBJ2-4
clone_size: -
v_call: TRBV28
d_call: -
cdr3_nt: TGTGCCAGCAAACCGGCGGAGAAAAACATTCAGAACTTC
cdr3_aa: CASKPAEKNIQNF

j_call: TRBJ2-7
clone_size: many
v_call: TRBV11-2
d_call: -
cdr3_nt: TGTGCCAGCCCCCGGGACACCGACTACGAGCAGTACTTC
cdr3_aa: CASPRDTDYEQYF

j_call: TRBJ2-7
clone_size: many
v_call: TRBV20-1
d_call: TRBD2
cdr3_nt: TGCAGTGCTAGAGACCGGGACTACTCCTACGAGCAGTACTTC
cdr3_aa: CSARDRDYSYEQYF

j_call: TRBJ1-6
clone_size: few
v_call: TRBV6-1
d_call: TRBD1
cdr3_nt: TGTACCAGCAGTCTGGACAGGGGCGGTTCACCCCTCCACTTT
cdr3_aa: CTSSLDRGGSPLHF

j_call: TRBJ2-5
clone_size: -
v_call: TRBV5-1
d_call: TRBD2
cdr3_nt: TGCGCCAGCAGCTTACAGGCTAGCGGGGGGATGGAGACCCAGTACTTC
cdr3_aa: CASSLQASGGMETQYF

j_call: TRBJ1-4
clone_size: few
v_call: TRBV7-9
d_call: TRBD1
cdr3_nt: TGTGCCAGCAGCCGACCGACAGGGAGGACTGAAAAACTGTTTTTT
cdr3_aa: CASSRPTGRTEKLFF

j_call: TRBJ2-6
clone_size: -
v_call: TRBV6-5
d_call: TRBD1
cdr3_nt: TGTGCCAGCAGTATCGGGACAGGGGGCTCTGGGGTCAACGTCCTTACTTTC
cdr3_aa: CASSIGTGGSGVNVLTF

j_call: TRBJ2-1
clone_size: -
v_call: TRBV7-8
d_call: -
cdr3_nt: TGTGCCAGCAGCTCTCCGGGACATTCCTACAATGAGCAGTTCTTC
cdr3_aa: CASSSPGHSYNEQFF

j_call: TRBJ1-4
clone_size: -
v_call: TRBV13
d_call: -
cdr3_nt: TGTGTCAGCAGCCTCCGGGGGGGGCGAGTAGGTGAAAAACTGTTTTTT
cdr3_aa: CVSSLRGGRVGEKLFF

j_call: TRBJ1-1
clone_size: -
v_call: TRBV4-2
d_call: -
cdr3_nt: TGTGCCAGCAGCATCGGCAGGGAAAACACTGAAGTTTTCTTT
cdr3_aa: CASSIGRENTEVFF

j_call: TRBJ1-2
clone_size: -
v_call: TRBV30
d_call: -
cdr3_nt: TGTGCTCAGGGGCCAACTAACTATGGCTACACCTTC
cdr3_aa: CAQGPTNYGYTF

j_call: TRBJ2-1
clone_size: -
v_call: TRBV11-2
d_call: -
cdr3_nt: TGTGCCAGCAGTCTTAATGGTGAGGGGGGTTATGAACAGTTCTTC
cdr3_aa: CASSLNGEGGYEQFF

j_call: TRBJ2-1
clone_size: -
v_call: TRBV11-2
d_call: TRBD2
cdr3_nt: TGTGCCAGCGGCTTACCGGGGGGGCCTGCTGTAAATGGGCAGTTCTTC
cdr3_aa: CASGLPGGPAVNGQFF

j_call: TRBJ2-5
clone_size: -
v_call: TRBV11-2
d_call: -
cdr3_nt: TGTGCCAGCAGCTTAGATGGGATAGAGGGAGAGTCCCAGTACTTC
cdr3_aa: CASSLDGIEGESQYF

j_call: TRBJ2-3
clone_size: -
v_call: TRBV20-1
d_call: TRBD1
cdr3_nt: TGCAGTGCGACCGGGACAGGTGGCACAAATACGCAGTATTTT
cdr3_aa: CSATGTGGTNTQYF

j_call: TRBJ1-6
clone_size: -
v_call: TRBV12-3/TRBV12-4
d_call: TRBD1
cdr3_nt: TGTGCCATCAGAACAAGACAGGGCAATTCACCCCTCCACTTT
cdr3_aa: CAIRTRQGNSPLHF

j_call: TRBJ2-5
clone_size: medium-sized
v_call: TRBV11-2
d_call: TRBD2
cdr3_nt: TGTGCCAGCACGCAGCGGGGGTTAGAGACCCAGTACTTC
cdr3_aa: CASTQRGLETQYF

j_call: TRBJ1-1
clone_size: -
v_call: TRBV7-9
d_call: -
cdr3_nt: TGTGCCAGCAGCTCGCGACCCAATTTGAACACTGAAGCTTTCTTT
cdr3_aa: CASSSRPNLNTEAFF

j_call: TRBJ2-2
clone_size: -
v_call: TRBV6-5
d_call: -
cdr3_nt: TGTGCCAGCAGTTACTCGCGGGGAAGTAGGGCCGGGGAGCTGTTTTTT
cdr3_aa: CASSYSRGSRAGELFF

j_call: TRBJ2-5
clone_size: -
v_call: TRBV20-1
d_call: TRBD1
cdr3_nt: TGCAGTGCTAGTATAGTGTCAGGGGGCCAAGAGACCCAGTACTTC
cdr3_aa: CSASIVSGGQETQYF

j_call: TRBJ2-7
clone_size: many
v_call: TRBV29-1
d_call: TRBD1
cdr3_nt: TGCAGCGTTGAATGGGACACAGGGGGCTTCGCATACGAGCAGTACTTC
cdr3_aa: CSVEWDTGGFAYEQYF

j_call: TRBJ2-3
clone_size: few
v_call: TRBV6-1
d_call: TRBD2
cdr3_nt: TGTGCCAGCATGCGACTAGCGGGGAGCACAGATACGCAGTATTTT
cdr3_aa: CASMRLAGSTDTQYF

j_call: TRBJ1-6
clone_size: -
v_call: TRBV19
d_call: TRBD1
cdr3_nt: TGTGCCAGCTTGGCGGACAGGGGCCAGAATTCACCCCTCCACTTT
cdr3_aa: CASLADRGQNSPLHF

j_call: TRBJ1-2
clone_size: few
v_call: TRBV6-6
d_call: -
cdr3_nt: TGTGCCAGCAGTTATGGACGGCCTAACTATGGCTACACCTTC
cdr3_aa: CASSYGRPNYGYTF